This is a list of T cell receptor beta chains from one sample in a study of radiotherapy plus CTLA-4 blockade in lung cancer. Profiled with immunoSEQ multiplex PCR; TCRdb holds only in-frame clones, not every one. The sample lists 45,000 to 75,000 clones; 77% were seen once. Material: peripheral blood, obtained from a patient treated with radiotherapy plus ipilimumab. These receptors were collected from a human donor with non-small cell lung cancer who had a partial response to radiotherapy plus ipilimumab. Each CDR3 is given with its conserved first and last residue. A D gene is named only where the DNA matches it firmly. The listing skips clone size in some rows; elsewhere it reads once, few, many or a size class.

len	d_gene	abundance	v_gene	j_gene	CDR3aa	CDR3nt
15	TRBD1	.	TRBV19	TRBJ1-1	CASSIYGQGATEAFF	TGTGCCAGTAGTATATACGGACAGGGGGCCACTGAAGCTTTCTTT
13	.	.	TRBV2	TRBJ1-2	CASRKADNYGYTF	TGTGCCAGCAGGAAAGCGGACAACTATGGCTACACCTTC
15	TRBD1	.	TRBV5-8	TRBJ1-5	CASSSGGQFNQPQHF	TGTGCCAGCAGCTCTGGGGGACAGTTCAATCAGCCCCAGCATTTT
16	TRBD2	.	TRBV9	TRBJ2-1	CASSVSSGGLVNEQFF	TGTGCCAGCAGCGTGTCTAGCGGGGGGCTTGTCAATGAGCAGTTCTTC
13	.	.	TRBV7-9	TRBJ2-7	CASNKAGSDEQYF	TGTGCCAGCAACAAGGCGGGTTCGGACGAGCAGTACTTC
15	TRBD2	once	TRBV14	TRBJ2-7	CASSQRLAGNYEQYF	TGTGCCAGCAGCCAACGGCTAGCGGGGAACTACGAGCAGTACTTC
14	.	.	TRBV6-6	TRBJ2-2	CASTPRPGTGELFF	TGTGCCAGCACTCCCCGGCCGGGCACCGGGGAGCTGTTTTTT
12	.	.	TRBV7-6	TRBJ1-1	CASSTQGTEAFF	TGTGCCAGCAGCACTCAGGGCACCGAAGCTTTCTTT
15	TRBD1	.	TRBV5-4	TRBJ2-1	CASSWRTGEFSEQFF	TGTGCCAGCAGCTGGCGGACAGGGGAATTTAGTGAGCAGTTCTTC
13	.	.	TRBV11-3	TRBJ1-1	CASSLDPTGLTFF	TGTGCCAGCAGCTTAGATCCGACAGGTTTAACTTTCTTT
14	.	.	TRBV6-1	TRBJ1-1	CASSEARVNTEAFF	TGTGCCAGCAGTGAAGCTCGAGTGAACACTGAAGCTTTCTTT
17	.	.	TRBV28	TRBJ1-2	CASSFGQSLPYYYGYTF	TGTGCCAGCAGTTTCGGACAGAGTCTTCCTTACTACTATGGCTACACCTTC
11	.	.	TRBV29-1	TRBJ2-7	CSVAESYEQYF	TGCAGCGTTGCCGAGAGTTACGAGCAGTACTTC
17	TRBD1	.	TRBV5-8	TRBJ1-5	CASSQGTGLYSNQPQHF	TGTGCCAGCAGCCAGGGGACAGGCCTCTATAGCAATCAGCCCCAGCATTTT
16	.	.	TRBV27	TRBJ2-1	CASSLSAGAYYNEQFF	TGTGCCAGCAGTTTATCGGCGGGGGCGTACTACAATGAGCAGTTCTTC
14	TRBD2	.	TRBV9	TRBJ2-7	CASSVGSGVGEQYF	TGTGCCAGCAGCGTAGGGAGCGGGGTAGGGGAGCAGTACTTC
15	.	.	TRBV6-6	TRBJ1-1	CASTQARESVTEAFF	TGTGCCAGCACCCAGGCGCGGGAATCGGTAACTGAAGCTTTCTTT
13	.	few	TRBV28	TRBJ2-5	CASSMGGLETQYF	TGTGCCAGCAGTATGGGGGGGCTGGAGACCCAGTACTTC
15	.	.	TRBV11-1	TRBJ1-2	CASSFRQGHNYGYTF	TGTGCCAGCAGCTTTCGTCAGGGGCACAACTATGGCTACACCTTC
16	.	.	TRBV19	TRBJ2-5	CASSIVLGGLQETQYF	TGTGCCAGTAGTATAGTTCTCGGTGGTCTACAAGAGACCCAGTACTTC
14	.	.	TRBV5-4	TRBJ2-1	CASSSSGLYNEQFF	TGTGCCAGCAGCTCAAGCGGCCTTTACAATGAGCAGTTCTTC
18	TRBD1	.	TRBV5-1	TRBJ2-3	CASSLPDRGSHRTDTQYF	TGCGCCAGCAGCCTGCCGGACAGGGGTAGTCATCGCACAGATACGCAGTATTTT
15	.	.	TRBV14	TRBJ1-2	CASSQVKAGGYGYTF	TGTGCCAGCAGCCAAGTAAAGGCCGGAGGCTATGGCTACACCTTC
14	.	few	TRBV29-1	TRBJ2-3	CSVDGQPSTDTQYF	TGCAGCGTTGACGGTCAACCTAGCACAGATACGCAGTATTTT
11	.	.	TRBV28	TRBJ1-5	CASSSSQPQHF	TGTGCCAGCAGTTCTAGTCAGCCCCAGCATTTT
17	TRBD2	.	TRBV11-3	TRBJ2-2	CASSLDPAGGHTGELFF	TGTGCCAGCAGCTTAGATCCGGCGGGGGGGCACACCGGGGAGCTGTTTTTT
17	.	.	TRBV5-1	TRBJ1-3	CASSLGGAGRAGNTIYF	TGCGCCAGCAGCTTGGGAGGCGCAGGCAGGGCTGGAAACACCATATATTTT
13	TRBD2	.	TRBV6-1	TRBJ2-5	CASRRGGGETQYF	TGTGCCAGCAGGCGGGGGGGCGGAGAGACCCAGTACTTC
15	TRBD1	few	TRBV6-6	TRBJ2-7	CASSRSGQGAYEQYF	TGTGCCAGCAGTAGAAGTGGACAGGGGGCTTACGAGCAGTACTTC
18	TRBD1	.	TRBV5-6	TRBJ2-7	CASSKKFIRAGGTSEQYF	TGTGCCAGCAGCAAAAAATTTATACGTGCAGGGGGAACGAGTGAGCAGTACTTC
15	.	.	TRBV5-4	TRBJ2-3	CASSPPVQGGDTQYF	TGTGCCAGCAGCCCCCCGGTACAAGGCGGCGATACGCAGTATTTT
15	TRBD1	few	TRBV6-6	TRBJ1-5	CASSYGGQGAKPQHF	TGTGCCAGCAGTTACGGAGGACAGGGGGCAAAGCCCCAGCATTTT
14	TRBD1	.	TRBV9	TRBJ1-6	CASRGDSSNSPLHF	TGTGCCAGCAGAGGGGACAGTTCTAATTCACCCCTCCACTTT
14	TRBD1	.	TRBV5-6	TRBJ1-2	CASSVDRGLGGYTF	TGTGCCAGCAGCGTTGACAGGGGGCTCGGTGGCTACACCTTC
14	TRBD1	.	TRBV7-9	TRBJ2-1	CASSLAGGQTFPFF	TGTGCCAGCAGCTTAGCAGGGGGACAGACTTTTCCGTTCTTC
19	TRBD2	.	TRBV10-3	TRBJ2-2	CAISESLSSGGRGTGELFF	TGTGCCATCAGTGAGTCCCTATCCTCGGGGGGGCGAGGAACCGGGGAGCTGTTTTTT
16	.	.	TRBV1	TRBJ2-2	CTSSLGQGLNTGELFF	TGCACCAGCAGCCTCGGACAGGGGCTGAACACCGGGGAGCTGTTTTTT
14	TRBD1	.	TRBV30	TRBJ1-1	CAWSEQGGKTEAFF	TGTGCCTGGAGCGAACAGGGGGGGAAGACTGAAGCTTTCTTT
18	TRBD1	.	TRBV10-1	TRBJ1-1	CASSKRPGQGVLNTEAFF	TGCGCCAGCAGTAAACGCCCGGGACAGGGGGTCCTGAACACTGAAGCTTTCTTT
13	TRBD1	.	TRBV5-4	TRBJ2-3	CASSSRGPDTQYF	TGTGCCAGCAGCTCCAGGGGGCCAGATACGCAGTATTTT
15	.	.	TRBV28	TRBJ2-6	CASSPVVAGANVLTF	TGTGCCAGCAGTCCCGTAGTAGCAGGGGCCAACGTCCTGACTTTC
14	TRBD1	.	TRBV18	TRBJ2-7	CASSPPPGGTSQYF	TGTGCCAGCTCACCACCCCCAGGGGGCACCTCCCAGTACTTC